The next 26 T cell receptor beta chains were all read from a single sample in a study of Ad26.COV2.S vaccination and SARS-CoV-2 variants. Profiled with immunoSEQ multiplex PCR; TCRdb holds only in-frame clones, not every one. The sample comprises around 400,000 clones, over 75% of which are singletons, and 1.9% rests with the top ten. Treatment described: some 20 received Ad26.COV2.S at low or high dose, single or two shots; 5 received placebo; per-sample allocation not given. Specimens were obtained on day 63 following the first vaccine or placebo injection. The sequencing used peripheral blood, collected in a trial of Ad26.COV2.S vaccine versus placebo. The receptors originated from a person aged 18-65 years who received the Ad26.COV2.S COVID-19 vaccine or a placebo.

V is TRBV2 and J is TRBJ1-3, with D maybe TRBD1 (5 bases). The CDR3 loop spans 14 amino acids. The germline V gene has CDR1 SNHLY and CDR2 FYNNEI. Trimming removed 6 bases at V and 0 bases at J, with 9 bases between. The CDR3 is CASRPQGSGNTIYF. CDR3 nucleotide sequence: TGTGCCAGCAGGCCGCAGGGCTCTGGAAACACCATATATTTT.

The genes are TRBV10-3 and TRBJ2-7; 8 bases are shared with TRBD1. Trimming at V came to 8 bases and at J to 3 bases, leaving 9 bases not matched to a gene. CDR1 ENHRY and CDR2 SYGVKD come from the germline V gene. This CDR3 has 14 amino acids. The CDR3 reads CAIGRQGYGYEQYF. The DNA for the CDR3 is TGTGCCATCGGCCGACAGGGGTACGGCTACGAGCAGTACTTC.

The gene calls are TRBV6-5 and TRBJ1-2, with 7 nucleotides matching TRBD1. V shed 5 bases, J shed 1 base, and the junction held 4 bases outside the gene matches. Germline CDR1 reads MNHEY; CDR2 reads SVGAGI. This CDR3 region has 14 residues. CDR3 bases: TGTGCCAGCAGTAGGGGACAGTTTAACTATGGCTACACCTTC. It is translated as CASSRGQFNYGYTF.

In its sample, this clone was seen once. The rearrangement links TRBV12-3 or TRBV12-4 to TRBJ2-5; possibly TRBD1 or TRBD2 for D (5 bases each). V lost 7 bases and J 5 bases, leaving 11 bases between the germline ends. This CDR3 is built from 12 residues. CDR3 nucleotides: TGTGCCAGCAAGGGGCCGGGGGAGACCCAGTACTTC. It specifies CASKGPGETQYF.

The chain is built from TRBV5-1 and TRBJ2-1; 8 nucleotides match TRBD1. Germline CDR1 is SGHRS and CDR2 is YFSETQ. J gave up 10 bases and V 3 bases, and 9 bases lay outside the gene matches. The CDR3 spans 14 residues. In DNA form, the CDR3 reads TGCGCCAGCAGCTCGCGACAGGGGCCAGGGGAGCAGTTCTTC. It is translated as CASSSRQGPGEQFF.

The chain couples TRBV7-6 to TRBJ1-4, with D hard to call. This CDR3 comprises 15 residues. The germline gives CDR1 SGHVS, CDR2 FNYEAQ. The V end lost 1 base, the J end lost 5 bases, and 11 bases lay between the germline ends. The CDR3 DNA reads as TGTGCCAGCAGCTTAGGAGCAACATTAAATGAAAAACTGTTTTTT. Translated, it gives CASSLGATLNEKLFF.

This chain connects TRBV7-3 to TRBJ1-3; D is uncertain. The CDR3 sequence is 20 residues long. Trimming stripped 6 bases from V and 0 bases from J, with 27 bases between. From germline, CDR1 is SGHTA and CDR2 FQGTGA. CDR3 amino acids: CASSFFWPSISLSSGNTIYF. The CDR3, as DNA: TGTGCCAGCAGTTTTTTTTGGCCCAGCATTTCGCTTAGCTCTGGAAACACCATATATTTT.

This chain links TRBV4-2 with TRBJ2-7; the D gene is possibly TRBD2 (6 bases). Between the trimmed V and J ends, which lost 5 bases and 2 bases, there was a span of 19 bases. The CDR3 runs to 16 residues. Germline loops: CDR1 LGHNA, CDR2 YNFKEQ. The CDR3 loop reads CASSKKFGDSTYEQYF. The CDR3 nucleotides read TGTGCCAGCAGCAAAAAATTTGGGGACTCTACCTACGAGCAGTACTTC.

Turning to this clone: This sample includes further DNA sequences coding for the same CDR3. V gene TRBV9 combines with J gene TRBJ2-5; D is possibly TRBD1 or TRBD2 (5 bases each). Germline V CDR1 and CDR2: SGDLS, YYNGEE. The V end was cut by 2 bases, the J end by 5 bases, with 10 bases between. The CDR3 runs 13 residues. This CDR3 reads CASSVGGSETQYF. Written as DNA, the CDR3 is TGTGCCAGCAGCGTTGGGGGATCGGAGACCCAGTACTTC.

V usage is TRBV11-3 and J usage is TRBJ2-1; D perhaps matches TRBD2 (7 bases). The CDR3 spans 18 residues. V was clipped by 3 bases and J by 9 bases, with 27 bases between them. Germline values: CDR1 SGHNT, CDR2 YENEEA. CDR3 sequence: CASSFRGARSSPSTEQFF. For the CDR3, the DNA is TGTGCCAGCAGCTTTCGGGGGGCGCGGAGTAGCCCGTCGACTGAGCAGTTCTTC.

CDR3 nucleotides: TGTGCCAGCAGTGAATCAGCAGGGAGGTCCTACGAGCAGTACTTC. Translation gives CASSESAGRSYEQYF. The chain employs TRBV25-1 and TRBJ2-7, with D possibly being TRBD2 (6 bases). The V gene's germline CDR1 is MGHDK and CDR2 SYGVNS. The V and J ends lost 1 base and 1 base respectively, with 11 bases between them. The CDR3 is 15 residues long.

This clone was seen more than once but under ten times. This rearrangement joins TRBV5-1 to TRBJ2-2; D uncertain. This CDR3 is 15 amino acids long. Per the germline V gene, CDR1 is SGHRS and CDR2 is YFSETQ. Trimming shortened V by 3 bases and J by 4 bases, and 13 bases separated the two germline ends. This CDR3 reads CASSSRGVGTGELFF. Written as DNA, the CDR3 is TGCGCCAGCAGCTCGCGAGGCGTGGGCACCGGGGAGCTGTTTTTT.

The chain joins TRBV5-3 to TRBJ2-5; D possibly matches TRBD1 or TRBD2 (6 bases each). TRBV5-3 falls under the ORF class, with uncertain function. Trimming stripped 3 bases from V and 3 bases from J, with 24 bases between. The CDR3 is made up of 18 amino acids. Written as DNA, the CDR3 is TGTGCCAGAAGCTCCCCCCGGGGGCTAGCACTTCTCAAAGAGACCCAGTACTTC. Protein: CARSSPRGLALLKETQYF.

The table lists this clone with a few counts. This chain connects TRBV2 to TRBJ1-2; no clear D. CDR1 is SNHLY and CDR2 is FYNNEI in the germline V gene. The CDR3 is 12 residues long. With 3 bases removed from V and 4 bases from J, the gap between germline ends came to 6 bases. The CDR3 loop reads CASSEESYGYTF. For the CDR3, the DNA is TGTGCCAGCAGTGAGGAGTCCTATGGCTACACCTTC.

The rearrangement uses TRBV11-2 and TRBJ2-7; 7 nucleotides align to TRBD2. This CDR3 is built from 15 residues. Germline V gene lookup returns CDR1 SGHAT and CDR2 FQNNGV. J was trimmed by 4 bases and V by 5 bases; bases with no gene match: 11. CDR3 residues: CASSPTRRGTYEQYF. CDR3 DNA: TGTGCCAGCAGCCCGACGCGGCGGGGGACTTACGAGCAGTACTTC. The variable domain in full, with the rest retrieved from reference TRBV11-2 and TRBJ2-7, is EAGVAQSPRYKIIEKRQSVAFWCNPISGHATLYWYQQILGQGPKLLIQFQNNGVVDDSQLPKDRFSAERLKGVDSTLKIQPAKLEDSAVYLCASSPTRRGTYEQYFGPGTRLTVT.

J is TRBJ2-5 and V is TRBV28; the match to TRBD1 covers 8 bases. The ends lost 2 bases at V and 5 bases at J; junction bases unmatched: 7. CDR1 MDHEN and CDR2 SYDVKM come from the germline V gene. The CDR3 spans 15 residues. The CDR3 region is CASSLRQGFRETQYF. CDR3 DNA sequence: TGTGCCAGCAGTTTACGACAGGGGTTCCGGGAGACCCAGTACTTC. The full variable domain, in which reference TRBV28 and TRBJ2-5 provide the parts outside the CDR3, is DVKVTQSSRYLVKRTGEKVFLECVQDMDHENMFWYRQDPGLGLRLIYFSYDVKMKEKGDIPEGYSVSREKKERFSLILESASTNQTSMYLCASSLRQGFRETQYFGPGTRLLVL.

The rearrangement links TRBV4-3 to TRBJ2-7; TRBD2 is a possible D gene (5 bases). In germline, CDR1 is LGHNA, CDR2 YSLEER. The V gene lost 0 bases and the J gene lost 2 bases, with 8 bases spanning the gap. CDR3 length equals 14 residues. CDR3 protein: CASSQESGTYEQYF. The CDR3 nucleotides are TGCGCCAGCAGCCAAGAGTCCGGGACCTACGAGCAGTACTTC.

This clone was seen only a few times. The chain combines TRBV30 with TRBJ2-5; tentatively, D is TRBD2 (6 bases). There are 13 residues in the CDR3. Germline CDR1 and CDR2: GTSNPN and SVGIG (reference sequence). With 2 bases removed from V and 2 bases from J, the gap between germline ends came to 9 bases. CDR3 residues: CAWSLTRQETQYF. CDR3 nucleotide sequence: TGTGCCTGGAGTCTGACTAGACAAGAGACCCAGTACTTC.

V gene TRBV5-4 combines with J gene TRBJ2-3; 11 bases line up with TRBD2. Losses at the gene ends were 3 bases for V and 0 bases for J; bases not matched to a gene: 3. The length of the CDR3 is 16 residues. CDR1 is SGHNT and CDR2 is YYREEE in the germline V gene (reference sequence). The CDR3 loop is CASSSSSGRSTDTQYF. Written as DNA, the CDR3 is TGTGCCAGCAGCTCATCTAGCGGGAGGAGCACAGATACGCAGTATTTT. The full variable domain, its missing parts supplied by reference TRBV5-4 and TRBJ2-3, is ETGVTQSPTHLIKTRGQQVTLRCSSQSGHNTVSWYQQALGQGPQFIFQYYREEENGRGNFPPRFSGLQFPNYSSELNVNALELDDSALYLCASSSSSGRSTDTQYFGPGTRLTVL.

The rearrangement uses TRBV28 and TRBJ2-4, with a tentative D call TRBD1 (5 bases). V shed 4 bases and J shed 0 bases, with 16 bases lying between them. The germline V gene has CDR1 MDHEN and CDR2 SYDVKM. This CDR3 has 17 residues. CDR3 coding DNA: TGTGCCAGCAGTTCGACAGCTCTCGGCCTAGCCAAAAACATTCAGTACTTC. Encoded protein: CASSSTALGLAKNIQYF.

This clone was counted a few times. The CDR3 loop reads CASSHGGRRSSYEQYF. CDR3 sequence (DNA): TGTGCCAGCAGCCACGGGGGAAGACGGAGCTCCTACGAGCAGTACTTC. V and J are TRBV7-9 and TRBJ2-7; maybe TRBD2 (6 bases). The CDR3 runs 16 residues. Germline V gene lookup returns CDR1 SEHNR and CDR2 FQNEAQ (reference sequence). Between the trimmed V and J ends, which lost 5 bases and 0 bases, there was a span of 17 bases.

The chain is built from TRBV12-3 or TRBV12-4 and TRBJ2-5; D gene unclear. V shed 4 bases and J shed 5 bases, with 8 bases lying between them. The CDR3 sequence is 12 residues long. The CDR3 loop is CASSSLGETQYF. Here the CDR3 DNA reads TGTGCCAGCAGTTCTTTAGGGGAGACCCAGTACTTC.

The chain is built from TRBV19 and TRBJ2-7, with D hard to call. Trimming took 5 bases from V and 6 from J, leaving 8 bases between them. CDR3 length equals 11 residues. Germline-derived CDR1 and CDR2 are LNHDA and SQIVND (reference sequence). As DNA, the CDR3 is TGTGCCAGTAGTGCCCCGGGCGAGCAGTACTTC. It is translated as CASSAPGEQYF.

This clone came up a few times. The J gene is TRBJ2-1, the V gene TRBV4-2; 7 bases match TRBD1. The germline V gene encodes CDR1 LGHNA and CDR2 YNFKEQ. The V segment lost 4 bases and the J segment 5 bases; nucleotides outside the gene matches: 5. The CDR3 totals 14 residues. Written as DNA, the CDR3 is TGTGCCAGCAGCCTCCTTGGGACAGACAATGAGCAGTTCTTC. Translated, it gives CASSLLGTDNEQFF.

The CDR3 region has the DNA TGTGCCAGCAGAGGACCCCGGAGCTCCTATAATTCACCCCTCCACTTT. Translating it yields CASRGPRSSYNSPLHF. V is TRBV25-1 and J is TRBJ1-6; D gene uncertain. Germline assignment: CDR1 MGHDK and CDR2 SYGVNS. The CDR3 consists of 16 residues. Deletions cut 6 bases from V and 0 bases from J, with 12 bases between.

This rearrangement joins TRBV7-8 to TRBJ2-7; 14 positions match TRBD2. This CDR3 spans 17 amino acids. Germline loops: CDR1 SGHVS, CDR2 FQNEAQ. Losses at the gene ends were 5 bases for V and 0 bases for J; bases not matched to a gene: 6. CDR3 DNA sequence: TGTGCCAGCAGCCTCGGGACTAGCGGGAGAAGCTCCTACGAGCAGTACTTC. Protein: CASSLGTSGRSSYEQYF.